The source of this TCR beta chain is a study of blood T cell repertoires in COVID-19. This CDR3 has 14 amino acids. Germline CDR1 SGHRS, CDR2 YFSETQ. Deletions cut 0 bases from V and 1 base from J, with 7 bases between. Methods used by the authors: Reference gene primers were amplified, and this amplification served to estimate nucleated cell counts. Measured with immunoSEQ multiplex PCR; TCRdb has only the in-frame clones, and not every one. V, J and clone size are those of that table, while D and trimming were read from the DNA. The repertoire includes 190,000 or so clones, just under 80% of them detected once, and 2.8% sits in the top ten. Worth noting for this clone: The same CDR3 is also encoded by other DNA sequences in this sample.

This TCR came from a woman of 80 years or more with active or convalescent COVID-19. The sample taken for sequencing was peripheral blood. The genes are TRBV5-1 and TRBJ2-5, with a weak D call TRBD1 (6 bases). The CDR3 spells CASSLVGGQETQYF. The CDR3 coding sequence is TGCGCCAGCAGCTTGGTAGGGGGCCAAGAGACCCAGTACTTC.